The T cell receptor beta chain described here comes from a study of T-cell memory formation after mild COVID-19. Points from the study as a whole: The study detected some responding clones in pre-infection memory, suggesting cross-reactive memory joined. Among clones peaking at day 37 in the second wave, SARS-CoV-2 specificity remained unconfirmed.

Constant-segment primers and 5'RACE yielded cDNA libraries for TCR alpha and TCR beta, each carrying sample barcodes and UMIs. One entry per CDR3 protein results from TCRdb running MiXCR on the 5' RACE reads. The sample records 400,000 to 550,000 distinct CDR3 sequences, 20% to 25% being singletons. Turning to this clonotype: Antigen: not known.

Germline values: CDR1 SEHNR, CDR2 FQNEAQ (reference sequence). The CDR3 extends over 16 amino acids. V was pared by 5 bases and J by 0 bases, with 17 bases between. V gene TRBV7-9 combines with J gene TRBJ2-7; D is possibly TRBD1 or TRBD2 (5 bases each). Material for sequencing was PBMCs or a T cell subset sorted from them (not recorded which). The clonotype comes from an adult woman who had mild COVID-19 (a few samples of this study predate the infection). Cell type and time point are not known. CDR3 in DNA: TGTGCCAGCAGCCGGGGCGGGTGGCAGAGCTCCTACGAGCAGTACTTC. This sequence encodes CASSRGGWQSSYEQYF.